The present T cell receptor beta chain was sequenced within a study of Graves' ophthalmopathy and Graves' hyperthyroidism. Study-wide findings and caveats: Appearing in blood as well were most expanded thyroid clonotypes above 0.001 frequency.

Germline V gene data show CDR1 as SGHDT and CDR2 as YYEEEE. The CDR3 contains 16 residues. V shed 4 bases and J 1 base; nucleotides not matched to a gene: 8. This clonotype showed up many times. Its antigen is not known. Among the exclusions were patients with other autoimmune diseases, uncontrolled infections, pregnancy or lactation. Reliance was placed on clinical symptoms, serum thyroxine, TRAb, thyroid ultrasound and orbital computed tomography for diagnosis. Amplification from RNA transcripts yielded the TCR beta CDR3 regions. RT-PCR with HTBI primers came first, then second-round multiplex PCR. Using its own MiXCR run on the multiplex PCR reads, TCRdb lists one record per CDR3 protein. The sample carries 450,000 to 600,000 distinct CDR3 sequences, 39% recorded once.

The sample was peripheral blood or thyroid tissue (not recorded which). The receptor's source is an adult man with Graves' hyperthyroidism. V and J are TRBV5-6 and TRBJ2-7, with 10 bases matching TRBD1. The CDR3 bases are TGTGCCAGCAGCGTATCGGGACAGGGGAAGTCCTACGAGCAGTACTTC. This encodes CASSVSGQGKSYEQYF.